This TCR beta chain appears in the sequencing data of a study of control samples from healthy donors and cancer patients. TCRdb keeps only in-frame clones here, not all; method: immunoSEQ multiplex PCR. The repertoire holds around 70,000 clones, with 94% as singletons. Germline assignment: CDR1 GTSNPN and CDR2 SVGIG (reference sequence). The CDR3 covers 15 residues. V was pared by 2 bases and J by 4 bases, with 15 bases between. The receptor comes from a woman aged 25 to 39 in good health. The chain couples TRBV30 to TRBJ2-1; D remains unclear. Sequenced material: blood. CDR3 coding DNA: TGTGCCTGGAGTACACTTGACCTCTCGTACAATGAGCAGTTCTTC. It specifies CAWSTLDLSYNEQFF.